Listed below are T cell receptor beta chains from one sample, sequenced in a study of T cell responses to AZD1222 COVID-19 vaccine. This table comes from immunoSEQ multiplex PCR, and its TCRdb copy is limited to in-frame clones, with some not included. The repertoire has some 200,000 clones, roughly 94% of them found once; the top ten carry roughly 1.8%. This specimen was peripheral blood, taken 28 days after the second dose of the MenACWY control vaccine. These receptors all come from an adult who received the MenACWY meningococcal vaccine as a control. Both conserved end residues are trimmed from each CDR3. Each record gives: clone size, V gene, CDR3 protein. Clone size is not always given. Where it is, it says once, few, many or a class for expanded clones.

>once|TRBV5-1
ASSWDSNQPQH
>.|TRBV11-2
ASSFAGLSNVLT
>.|TRBV19
ASSWSSLLQGLNEKLF
>.|TRBV18
ASSLSQGAEAF
>.|TRBV5-1
ASSRDVYGYT
>few|TRBV7-9
ASSSSQQETQY
>.|TRBV5-1
ASSLDRPVAGELF
>few|TRBV4-3
ASSQETSGGDTQY
>.|TRBV3-1/TRBV3-2
ASSQYTESGYGYT
>.|TRBV29-1
SVGRSAPNTEAF
>.|TRBV14
ASSRGSEGWGNSPLH
>once|TRBV5-4
ASSLQSTDTQY
>few|TRBV9
ASSVDPGTEAF
>.|TRBV5-1
ASSLEAVDGEKLF
>once|TRBV24-1
ATSDPGQPTYEQY
>few|TRBV19
ASSSTSNQPQH
>once|TRBV3-1/TRBV3-2
ASSQEGGTLPQ
>.|TRBV29-1
SVVGGNYGYT